This T cell receptor beta chain was captured by sequencing in a study of lung T cells in sarcoidosis with Löfgren's syndrome. This clonotype appeared many times. Losses at the gene ends were 4 bases for V and 6 bases for J; bases not matched to a gene: 12. The V gene's germline CDR1 is MNHEY and CDR2 SMNVEV (reference sequence). The CDR3 is made up of 16 amino acids. TCRdb processed the reads anew with MiXCR; each CDR3 protein has one entry. Among 20,000 or so distinct CDR3 sequences listed, about 22% were seen once. The TCR sequence derives from a human donor with sarcoidosis (Löfgren's syndrome or another form), or a control subject (not recorded which). This chain uses TRBV27 with TRBJ2-3; 8 nucleotides align to TRBD2. The sequenced material came from CD4+ T cells from PBMCs. The CDR3 loop is CASSSPHSGGRDTQYF. The CDR3 DNA reads as TGTGCCAGCAGTTCCCCCCACAGCGGGGGAAGGGATACGCAGTATTTT.